The source of this T cell receptor beta chain is a study of cytomegalovirus exposure and HLA in healthy donors. The CDR3 totals 15 residues. Per the germline V gene, CDR1 is MDHEN and CDR2 is SYDVKM. V dropped 5 bases and J dropped 5; count of bases not matched to a gene: 9. On this clone: Its target is unknown.

It was with 60 Vbeta and 13 Jbeta primers that the PCR ran. The data were produced by immunoSEQ multiplex PCR, yet TCRdb's version contains in-frame clones alone and is incomplete. This table has 150,000 to 200,000 clones, around nine tenths appearing once. Findings of the study overall: In vitro testing confirmed a few CMV-associated chains as specific for CMV antigens.

Material for sequencing was PBMCs. This receptor was obtained from a woman between 18 and 29 years old in good health and CMV-seronegative. This chain joins TRBV28 and TRBJ2-5; 9 bases line up with TRBD1. The CDR3 here is CASSHRGDRAETQYF. CDR3 DNA sequence: TGTGCCAGCAGTCATCGGGGGGACAGGGCGGAGACCCAGTACTTC.